This is a list of T cell receptor beta chains from one sample in a study of T cell repertoires in aging, cancer and after chemotherapy. TCRdb independently ran MiXCR on the multiplex PCR reads; one entry per CDR3 protein. The table records about 17,000 distinct CDR3 sequences, 50% of them present only once. Sample: blood. The receptors were gathered from a human donor in good health. CDR3s include the opening cysteine and the closing phenylalanine or tryptophan. A D gene is named only where the DNA matches it firmly. Not all rows give a size; the values are once, few, many and, for expanded clones, a class.

>-|TRBJ1-5|TRBV19|-
CASRPGGSNQPQHF
TGTGCCAGTAGACCGGGGGGGAGCAATCAGCCCCAGCATTTT
>few|TRBJ2-2|TRBV12-3/TRBV12-4|TRBD2
CASSGLAGGPLLGTGELFF
TGTGCCAGCTCGGGACTAGCGGGAGGACCTCTCCTAGGAACCGGGGAGCTGTTTTTT
>-|TRBJ2-4|TRBV18|TRBD1
CASSPSTGAPLAKNIQYF
TGTGCCAGCTCCCCCTCGACAGGGGCTCCCTTGGCCAAAAACATTCAGTACTTC
>few|TRBJ1-2|TRBV6-1|-
CASRLGQHQGYTF
TGTGCCAGCAGACTGGGACAACATCAAGGCTACACCTTC
>-|TRBJ2-7|TRBV5-5|-
CASSLEGTAYEQYF
TGTGCCAGCAGCCTGGAGGGGACGGCCTACGAGCAGTACTTC
>-|TRBJ2-7|TRBV27|TRBD2
CASSSTGTSYEQYF
TGTGCCAGCAGTTCAACCGGGACTAGCTACGAGCAGTACTTC
>-|TRBJ2-7|TRBV15|-
CATSMDRRRYEQYF
TGTGCCACCAGCATGGACAGAAGGAGGTACGAGCAGTACTTC
>-|TRBJ2-1|TRBV19|TRBD2
CASSMGSSGSHEQFF
TGTGCCAGTAGTATGGGGTCTAGCGGGAGTCATGAGCAGTTCTTC
>-|TRBJ1-6|TRBV6-6|TRBD1
CASSHSQGNNSPLHF
TGTGCCAGCAGTCACTCACAGGGGAATAATTCACCCCTCCACTTT
>-|TRBJ2-7|TRBV27|TRBD1
CASSSLQTGIYEQYF
TGTGCCAGCAGTTCCCTCCAGACAGGGATCTACGAGCAGTACTTC
>-|TRBJ2-7|TRBV7-6|TRBD1
CASSHPGQGIHEQYF
TGTGCCAGCAGCCACCCGGGACAGGGTATCCACGAGCAGTACTTC
>-|TRBJ2-2|TRBV12-3/TRBV12-4|TRBD1
CASRKNRDSNTGELFF
TGTGCCAGCAGGAAAAACCGGGACAGCAACACCGGGGAGCTGTTTTTT
>few|TRBJ2-3|TRBV5-6|-
CASSLNSRDTQYF
TGTGCCAGCAGCTTGAACAGCCGGGATACGCAGTATTTT
>-|TRBJ2-4|TRBV5-5|TRBD1
CASSLTGGAEFSRDIQYF
TGTGCCAGCAGTCTGACAGGGGGCGCGGAGTTTTCCCGGGACATTCAGTACTTC
>few|TRBJ2-2|TRBV6-1|-
CASKLTPNTGELFF
TGTGCCAGCAAACTTACCCCGAACACCGGGGAGCTGTTTTTT
>-|TRBJ2-5|TRBV5-1|TRBD1
CASSTTGTGVTETQYF
TGCGCCAGCAGCACCACCGGGACAGGGGTCACGGAGACCCAGTACTTC
>-|TRBJ1-2|TRBV19|-
CASREQGPTYGYTF
TGTGCCAGTCGTGAACAGGGCCCGACCTATGGCTACACCTTC
>-|TRBJ2-3|TRBV5-4|-
CASSLPASDTQYF
TGTGCCAGCAGCCTTCCAGCGTCAGATACGCAGTATTTT
>-|TRBJ1-1|TRBV19|TRBD1
CASSHGQVLNTEAFF
TGTGCCAGTAGTCACGGACAGGTCCTAAACACTGAAGCTTTCTTT
>medium-sized|TRBJ2-7|TRBV29-1|TRBD2
CSASGLAGGSYEQYF
TGCAGCGCTTCCGGACTAGCGGGAGGTTCGTACGAGCAGTACTTC
>-|TRBJ2-3|TRBV29-1|-
CSARPSAADTQYF
TGCAGCGCCCGGCCTAGCGCCGCAGATACGCAGTATTTT
>-|TRBJ2-3|TRBV27|-
CASRFQLADTQYF
TGTGCCAGCAGGTTTCAGTTGGCAGATACGCAGTATTTT
>few|TRBJ2-3|TRBV19|-
CASSSGSTDTQYF
TGTGCCAGTAGTAGCGGCAGCACAGATACGCAGTATTTT
>-|TRBJ2-7|TRBV7-9|-
CASSPRQRAYEQYF
TGTGCCAGCAGCCCACGGCAGCGAGCCTACGAGCAGTACTTC
>-|TRBJ2-5|TRBV19|TRBD2
CASSVGTRQDLETQYF
TGTGCCAGTAGTGTAGGGACTAGGCAGGATTTAGAGACCCAGTACTTC
>once|TRBJ2-7|TRBV27|-
CASMQLDRYYEQYF
TGTGCCAGCATGCAACTGGACCGCTACTACGAGCAGTACTTC
>few|TRBJ2-1|TRBV12-3/TRBV12-4|TRBD2
CASSSPGGGRYEQFF
TGTGCCAGCAGCTCCCCCGGGGGAGGGAGGTATGAGCAGTTCTTC
>few|TRBJ2-2|TRBV19|-
CASSISWAATGELFF
TGTGCCAGTAGTATAAGTTGGGCCGCCACCGGGGAGCTGTTTTTT
>-|TRBJ2-7|TRBV5-5|TRBD1
CASSLTLGQGVKF
TGTGCCAGCAGCCTGACGTTAGGGCAGGGGGTAAAGTTC
>once|TRBJ1-2|TRBV6-1|-
CASSEAVFYGYTF
TGTGCCAGCAGTGAAGCGGTGTTTTATGGCTACACCTTC
>few|TRBJ2-5|TRBV19|TRBD1
CASRAGTGVGETQYF
TGTGCCAGTAGGGCTGGGACAGGGGTGGGGGAGACCCAGTACTTC
>-|TRBJ1-1|TRBV6-2/TRBV6-3|-
CASSYSSPFEAFF
TGTGCCAGCAGTTACTCGAGTCCCTTTGAAGCTTTCTTT
>few|TRBJ2-1|TRBV6-1|-
CASSGRGNEQFF
TGTGCCAGCAGTGGCAGGGGAAATGAGCAGTTCTTC
>few|TRBJ2-5|TRBV19|-
CASSITGGQETQYF
TGTGCCAGTAGTATAACCGGGGGACAAGAGACCCAGTACTTC
>few|TRBJ2-7|TRBV29-1|-
CSVEEGQEEYF
TGCAGCGTTGAAGAGGGACAAGAGGAGTACTTC
>-|TRBJ2-3|TRBV29-1|-
CSAGLGGTDTQYF
TGCAGCGCCGGCCTAGGGGGCACAGATACGCAGTATTTT
>-|TRBJ1-4|TRBV29-1|-
CSVLWGNNEKLFF
TGCAGCGTTCTTTGGGGCAATAATGAAAAACTGTTTTTT
>-|TRBJ1-1|TRBV29-1|-
CSAGVRAQLSTEAFF
TGCAGCGCCGGGGTCAGGGCGCAATTGAGCACTGAAGCTTTCTTT
>-|TRBJ2-3|TRBV27|-
CASSLYAGTDTQYF
TGTGCCAGCAGTTTATATGCGGGAACAGATACGCAGTATTTT
>once|TRBJ2-4|TRBV12-3/TRBV12-4|-
CASSLMEGSSVQYF
TGTGCCAGCAGTTTAATGGAGGGTTCAAGCGTTCAGTACTTC
>few|TRBJ2-2|TRBV6-4|TRBD1
CASRAGTANTGELFF
TGTGCCAGCAGAGCCGGGACAGCGAACACCGGGGAGCTGTTTTTT